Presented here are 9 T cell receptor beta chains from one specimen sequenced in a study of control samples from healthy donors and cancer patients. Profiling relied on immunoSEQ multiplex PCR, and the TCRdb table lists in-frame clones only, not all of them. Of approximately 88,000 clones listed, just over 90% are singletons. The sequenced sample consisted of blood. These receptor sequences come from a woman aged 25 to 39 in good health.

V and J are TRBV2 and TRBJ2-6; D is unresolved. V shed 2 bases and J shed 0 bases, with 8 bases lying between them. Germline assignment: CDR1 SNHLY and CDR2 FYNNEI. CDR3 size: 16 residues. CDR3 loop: CASSELSLSGANVLTF. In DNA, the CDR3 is TGTGCCAGCAGTGAATTAAGTCTCTCTGGGGCCAACGTCCTGACTTTC.

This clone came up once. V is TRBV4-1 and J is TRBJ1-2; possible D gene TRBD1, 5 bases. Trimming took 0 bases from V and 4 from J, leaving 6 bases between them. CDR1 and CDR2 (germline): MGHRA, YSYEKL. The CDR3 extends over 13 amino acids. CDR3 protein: CASSQERGYGYTF. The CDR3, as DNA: TGCGCCAGCAGCCAAGAGAGGGGCTATGGCTACACCTTC.

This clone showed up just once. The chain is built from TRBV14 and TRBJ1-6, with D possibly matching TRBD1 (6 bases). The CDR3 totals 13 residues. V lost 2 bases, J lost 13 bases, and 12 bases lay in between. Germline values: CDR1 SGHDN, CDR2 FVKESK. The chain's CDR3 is CASSQPQGSPLHF. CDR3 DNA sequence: TGTGCCAGCAGCCAACCACAGGGTTCGCCCCTCCACTTT.

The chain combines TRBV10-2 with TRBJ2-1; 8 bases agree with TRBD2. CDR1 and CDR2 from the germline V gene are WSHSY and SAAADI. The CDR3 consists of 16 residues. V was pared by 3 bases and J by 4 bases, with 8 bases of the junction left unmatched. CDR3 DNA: TGCGCCAGCAGTGAAGGTAGCGGGATCATTTACAATGAGCAGTTCTTC. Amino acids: CASSEGSGIIYNEQFF.

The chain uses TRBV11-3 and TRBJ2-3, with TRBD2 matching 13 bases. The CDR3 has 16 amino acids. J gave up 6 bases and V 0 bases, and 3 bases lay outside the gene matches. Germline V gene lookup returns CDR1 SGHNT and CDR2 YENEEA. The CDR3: CASSLDAGLAGDTQYF. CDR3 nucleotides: TGTGCCAGCAGCTTAGATGCGGGACTAGCGGGGGATACGCAGTATTTT. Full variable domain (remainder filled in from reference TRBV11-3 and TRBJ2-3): EAGVVQSPRYKIIEKKQPVAFWCNPISGHNTLYWYLQNLGQGPELLIRYENEEAVDDSQLPKDRFSAERLKGVDSTLKIQPAELGDSAVYLCASSLDAGLAGDTQYFGPGTRLTVL.

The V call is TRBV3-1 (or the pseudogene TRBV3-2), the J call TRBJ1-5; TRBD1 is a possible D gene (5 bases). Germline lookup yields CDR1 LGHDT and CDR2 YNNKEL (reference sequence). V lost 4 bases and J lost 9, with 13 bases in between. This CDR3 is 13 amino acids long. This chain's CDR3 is CASSRRERGPQHF. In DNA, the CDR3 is TGTGCCAGCAGCCGCAGGGAACGGGGGCCCCAGCATTTT.

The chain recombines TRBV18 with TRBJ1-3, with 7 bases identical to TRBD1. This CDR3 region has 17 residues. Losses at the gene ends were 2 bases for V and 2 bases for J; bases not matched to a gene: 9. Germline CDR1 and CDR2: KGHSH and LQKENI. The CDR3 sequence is CASSPNRQGGPGNTIYF. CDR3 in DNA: TGTGCCAGCTCACCAAATCGACAGGGAGGCCCTGGAAACACCATATATTTT.

This chain's CDR3 is CASRSQRESLKTQYF. CDR3 sequence (DNA): TGTGCCAGCAGGTCTCAGCGGGAGTCGTTAAAGACCCAGTACTTC. The rearrangement uses TRBV5-4 and TRBJ2-5, with 8 nucleotides matching TRBD2. Germline V gives CDR1 SGHNT, CDR2 YYREEE (reference sequence). The CDR3 contains 15 residues. V shed 5 bases and J 6 bases; nucleotides not matched to a gene: 12. The full variable domain, with the rest looked up from reference TRBV5-4 and TRBJ2-5, is ETGVTQSPTHLIKTRGQQVTLRCSSQSGHNTVSWYQQALGQGPQFIFQYYREEENGRGNFPPRFSGLQFPNYSSELNVNALELDDSALYLCASRSQRESLKTQYFGPGTRLLVL.

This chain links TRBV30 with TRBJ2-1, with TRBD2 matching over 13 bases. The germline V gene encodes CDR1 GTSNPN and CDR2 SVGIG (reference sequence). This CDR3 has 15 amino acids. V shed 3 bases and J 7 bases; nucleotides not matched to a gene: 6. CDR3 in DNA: TGTGCCTGGAGGGAGACTAGCGGGGGGCGTAATGAGCAGTTCTTC. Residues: CAWRETSGGRNEQFF.